Below are 3 T cell receptor beta chains sequenced from a single sample in a study of blood T cell repertoires in COVID-19 (TCRdb year 2020). The protocol used for the library was the immunoSEQ multiplex PCR assay. Sourced from immuneACCESS, this table was stored by TCRdb with only in-frame sequences that have V and J called. A share of the clones is absent; for the studies checked, an unresolved V gene accounts for under half, and the remainder has no known explanation. The sample table shows roughly 41,000 clones, and approximately 80% are seen once. The ten most abundant clones make up approximately 1.6% of the sample. The sample taken for sequencing was peripheral blood. These receptors all come from a man aged 60 to 69 with COVID-19, enrolled during active disease.

A few counts support this clone. J is TRBJ1-3 and V is TRBV5-1, with D maybe TRBD1 (5 bases). The CDR3 has 13 amino acids. Germline-derived CDR1 and CDR2 are SGHRS and YFSETQ. Trimming stripped 6 bases from V and 3 bases from J, with 10 bases between. CDR3 sequence (DNA): TGCGCCAGCACCTCAGGGAATGGAAACACCATATATTTT. Its protein product is CASTSGNGNTIYF.

The chain joins TRBV7-2 to TRBJ1-6; D unresolved. Germline CDR1 is SGHTA and CDR2 is FQGNSA. The CDR3 is 12 residues long. Trimming removed 8 bases at V and 11 bases at J, with 13 bases between. Here the CDR3 reads CASGPTAAPLHF. CDR3 coding DNA: TGTGCCAGCGGGCCTACAGCGGCACCCCTCCACTTT. The full variable domain, with the rest looked up from reference TRBV7-2 and TRBJ1-6, is GAGVSQSPSNKVTEKGKDVELRCDPISGHTALYWYRQSLGQGLEFLIYFQGNSAPDKSGLPSDRFSAERTGGSVSTLTIQRTQQEDSAVYLCASGPTAAPLHFGNGTRLTVT.

This chain connects TRBV5-1 to TRBJ1-1, with D perhaps matching TRBD1 (5 bases). V was cut by 0 bases and J by 0 bases, with 9 bases left in between. The V gene's germline CDR1 is SGHRS and CDR2 YFSETQ. The CDR3 loop spans 15 amino acids. DNA of the CDR3: TGCGCCAGCAGCTTGGACCCAGGGTTGAACACTGAAGCTTTCTTT. Translating gives CASSLDPGLNTEAFF.